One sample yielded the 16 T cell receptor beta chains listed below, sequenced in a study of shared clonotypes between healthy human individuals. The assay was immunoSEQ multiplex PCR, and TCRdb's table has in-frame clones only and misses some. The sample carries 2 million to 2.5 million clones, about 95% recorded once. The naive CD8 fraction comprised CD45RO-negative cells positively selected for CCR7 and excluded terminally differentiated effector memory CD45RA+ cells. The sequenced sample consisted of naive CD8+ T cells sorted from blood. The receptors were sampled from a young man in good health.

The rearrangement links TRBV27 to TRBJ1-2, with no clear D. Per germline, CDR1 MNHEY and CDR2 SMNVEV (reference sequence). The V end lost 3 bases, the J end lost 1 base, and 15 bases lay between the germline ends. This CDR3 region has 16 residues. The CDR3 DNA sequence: TGTGCCAGCAGTTTTAGTTTGCCGGGCCTTAACTATGGCTACACCTTC. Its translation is CASSFSLPGLNYGYTF.

DNA of the CDR3: TGTGCCAGCAGTTTACAACAGGACAATGAAAAACTGTTTTTT. Amino acid sequence: CASSLQQDNEKLFF. The chain couples TRBV28 to TRBJ1-4; TRBD1 is a possible D gene (5 bases). In germline, CDR1 is MDHEN, CDR2 SYDVKM. Trimming cost V 2 bases and J 5 bases, with 9 bases left between them. This CDR3 has 14 amino acids.

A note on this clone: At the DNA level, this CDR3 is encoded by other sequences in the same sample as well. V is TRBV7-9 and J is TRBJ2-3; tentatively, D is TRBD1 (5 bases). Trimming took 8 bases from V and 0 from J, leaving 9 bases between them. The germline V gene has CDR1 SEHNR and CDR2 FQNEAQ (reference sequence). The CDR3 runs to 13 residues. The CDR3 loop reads CASSRVSTDTQYF. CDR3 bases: TGTGCCAGCTCCAGGGTTAGCACAGATACGCAGTATTTT.

The CDR3 DNA sequence: TGTGCCAGCAGTTCTGACAGGGCCCTCACTGAAGCTTTCTTT. This gives the protein CASSSDRALTEAFF. The chain uses TRBV6-6 and TRBJ1-1; 7 bases align to TRBD1. The ends lost 4 bases at V and 4 bases at J; junction bases unmatched: 6. There are 14 residues in the CDR3. CDR1 is MNHNY and CDR2 is SVGAGI in the germline V gene (reference sequence).

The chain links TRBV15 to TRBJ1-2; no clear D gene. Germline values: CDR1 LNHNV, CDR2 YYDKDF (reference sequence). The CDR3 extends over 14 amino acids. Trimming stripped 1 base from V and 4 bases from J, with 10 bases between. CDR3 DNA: TGTGCCACCAGCAGAGTTGACCCGTTCTATGGCTACACCTTC. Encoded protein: CATSRVDPFYGYTF.

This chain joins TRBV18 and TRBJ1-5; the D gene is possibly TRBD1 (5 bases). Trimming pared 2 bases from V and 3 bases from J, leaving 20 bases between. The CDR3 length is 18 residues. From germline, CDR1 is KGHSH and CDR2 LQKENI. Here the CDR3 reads CASSPNPPGWRSNQPQHF. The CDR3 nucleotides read TGTGCCAGCTCACCAAATCCCCCAGGGTGGAGGTCCAATCAGCCCCAGCATTTT.

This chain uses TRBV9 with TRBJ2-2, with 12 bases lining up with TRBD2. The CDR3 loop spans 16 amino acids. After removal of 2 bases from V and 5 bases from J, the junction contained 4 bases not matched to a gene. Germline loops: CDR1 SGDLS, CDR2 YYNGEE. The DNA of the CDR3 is TGTGCCAGCAGCGTCTCGGGGACTAGCGGGACCGGGGAGCTGTTTTTT. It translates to CASSVSGTSGTGELFF.

DNA for the CDR3: TGTGCCAGCAGCTTTACAGGCACCGAGCAGTACTTC. It encodes CASSFTGTEQYF. The rearrangement joins TRBV7-9 to TRBJ2-7, with a weak D call TRBD1 (5 bases). The germline V gene encodes CDR1 SEHNR and CDR2 FQNEAQ (reference sequence). V dropped 3 bases and J dropped 6 bases, with 9 bases sitting between them. The length of the CDR3 is 12 residues. Full variable domain (rest looked up from reference TRBV7-9 and TRBJ2-7): DTGVSQNPRHKITKRGQNVTFRCDPISEHNRLYWYRQTLGQGPEFLTYFQNEAQLEKSRLLSDRFSAERPKGSFSTLEIQRTEQGDSAMYLCASSFTGTEQYFGPGTRLTVT.

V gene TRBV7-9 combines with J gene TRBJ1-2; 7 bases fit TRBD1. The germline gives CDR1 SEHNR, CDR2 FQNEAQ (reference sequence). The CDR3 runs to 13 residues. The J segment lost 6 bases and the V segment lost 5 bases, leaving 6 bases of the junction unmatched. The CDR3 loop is CASSDDRVNGYTF. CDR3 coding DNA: TGTGCCAGCAGCGATGACAGGGTTAATGGCTACACCTTC.

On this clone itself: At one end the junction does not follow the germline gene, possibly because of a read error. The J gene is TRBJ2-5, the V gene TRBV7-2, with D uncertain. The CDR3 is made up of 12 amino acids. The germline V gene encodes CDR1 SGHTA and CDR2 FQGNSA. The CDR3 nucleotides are TGTGCCAGCAGCTTAGCCCTCCTGGAGTTGCACTTC. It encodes CASSLALLELHF.

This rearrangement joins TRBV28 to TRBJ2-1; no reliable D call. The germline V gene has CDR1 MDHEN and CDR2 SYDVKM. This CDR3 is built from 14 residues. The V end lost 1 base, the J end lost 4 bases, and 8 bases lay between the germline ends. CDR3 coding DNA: TGTGCCAGCAGTTTATTGTATTCTTACAATGAGCAGTTCTTC. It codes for CASSLLYSYNEQFF.

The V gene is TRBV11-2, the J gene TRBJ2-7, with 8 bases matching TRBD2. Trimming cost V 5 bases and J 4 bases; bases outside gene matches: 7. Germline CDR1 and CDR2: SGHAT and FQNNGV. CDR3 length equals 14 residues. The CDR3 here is CASSPGTSLYEQYF. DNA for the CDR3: TGTGCCAGCAGCCCTGGGACTAGTCTGTACGAGCAGTACTTC.

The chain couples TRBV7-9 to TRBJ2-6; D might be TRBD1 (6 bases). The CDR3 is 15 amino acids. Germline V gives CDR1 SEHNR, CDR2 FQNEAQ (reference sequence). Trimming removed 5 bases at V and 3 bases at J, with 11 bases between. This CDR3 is CASSDQGNGANVLTF. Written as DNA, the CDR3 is TGTGCCAGCAGCGACCAGGGGAATGGGGCCAACGTCCTGACTTTC.

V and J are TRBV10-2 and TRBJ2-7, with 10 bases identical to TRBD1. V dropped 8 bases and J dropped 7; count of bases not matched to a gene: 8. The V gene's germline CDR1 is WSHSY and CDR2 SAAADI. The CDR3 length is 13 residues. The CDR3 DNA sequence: TGCGCCAGCCTAGGGACAGGGGCGGGGGAGCAGTACTTC. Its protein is CASLGTGAGEQYF.

This CDR3 is CASSNREQYF. The CDR3 coding sequence is TGTGCCAGCAGCAATCGGGAGCAGTACTTC. The chain couples TRBV25-1 to TRBJ2-7; D is ambiguous. The germline gives CDR1 MGHDK, CDR2 SYGVNS. This CDR3 region has 10 residues. V was shortened by 6 bases and J by 7 bases, with 7 bases between the two germline ends.

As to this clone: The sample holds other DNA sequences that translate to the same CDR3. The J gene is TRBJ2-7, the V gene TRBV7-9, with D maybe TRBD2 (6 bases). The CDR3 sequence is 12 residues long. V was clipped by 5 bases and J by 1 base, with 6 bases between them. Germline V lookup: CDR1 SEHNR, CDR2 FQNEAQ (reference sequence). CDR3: CASSGGSYEQYF. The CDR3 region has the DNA TGTGCCAGCAGCGGAGGGTCCTACGAGCAGTACTTC.